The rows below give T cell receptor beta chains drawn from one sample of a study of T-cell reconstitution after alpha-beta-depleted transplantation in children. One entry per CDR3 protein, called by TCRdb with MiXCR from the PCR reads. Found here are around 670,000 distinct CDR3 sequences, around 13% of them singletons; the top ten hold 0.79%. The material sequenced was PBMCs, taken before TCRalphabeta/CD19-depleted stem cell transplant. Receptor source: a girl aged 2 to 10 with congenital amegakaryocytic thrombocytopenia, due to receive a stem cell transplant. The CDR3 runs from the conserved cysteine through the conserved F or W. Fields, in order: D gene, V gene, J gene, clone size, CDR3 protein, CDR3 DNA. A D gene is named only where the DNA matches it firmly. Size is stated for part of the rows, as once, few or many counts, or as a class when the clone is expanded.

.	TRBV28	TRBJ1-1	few	CASSLEGGMAFF	TGTGCCAGCAGTTTAGAAGGGGGAATGGCTTTCTTT
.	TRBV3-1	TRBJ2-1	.	CASRLQISGVDEQFF	TGTGCCAGCAGGCTTCAAATATCGGGTGTCGATGAGCAGTTCTTC
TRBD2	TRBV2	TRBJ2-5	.	CATGLAGVRGTQYF	TGTGCCACCGGACTAGCGGGAGTACGGGGGACCCAGTACTTC
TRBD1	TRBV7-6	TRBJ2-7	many	CASSLRGLSYEQYF	TGTGCCAGCAGCTTGAGGGGGCTCTCCTACGAGCAGTACTTC
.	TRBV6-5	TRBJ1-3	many	CASSYGIGGNTIYF	TGTGCCAGCAGTTACGGTATAGGTGGAAACACCATATATTTT
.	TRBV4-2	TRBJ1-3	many	CASSQDRGPPENTIYF	TGTGCCAGCAGCCAAGATAGGGGACCACCTGAGAACACCATATATTTT
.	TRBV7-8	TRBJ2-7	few	CASSLVLVSDEQYF	TGTGCCAGCAGCCTGGTATTGGTGAGCGACGAGCAGTACTTC
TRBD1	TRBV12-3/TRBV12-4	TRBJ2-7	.	CASSLRDRATYEQYF	TGTGCCAGCAGCCTCCGGGACAGGGCGACCTACGAGCAGTACTTC
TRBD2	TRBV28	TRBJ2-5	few	CASMAGGPETQYF	TGTGCCAGCATGGCGGGAGGGCCAGAGACCCAGTACTTC
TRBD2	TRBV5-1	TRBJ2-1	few	CASSLEGLAGVNEQFF	TGCGCCAGCAGCTTGGAAGGACTAGCGGGAGTAAATGAGCAGTTCTTC
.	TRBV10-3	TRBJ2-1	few	CAIRREAGREGSDEQFF	TGTGCCATCAGAAGAGAGGCGGGGCGGGAAGGAAGCGATGAGCAGTTCTTC
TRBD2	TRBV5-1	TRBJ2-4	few	CASSAFSGGAYKNIQYF	TGCGCCAGCAGCGCTTTTAGCGGGGGGGCATACAAAAACATTCAGTACTTC
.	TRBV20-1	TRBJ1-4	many	CSARRTVNEKLFF	TGCAGTGCTAGGCGGACAGTTAATGAAAAACTGTTTTTT
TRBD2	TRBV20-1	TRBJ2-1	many	CSARSAGTSSEQFF	TGCAGTGCTAGATCTGCGGGGACTAGCTCTGAGCAGTTCTTC
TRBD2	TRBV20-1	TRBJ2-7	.	CSAPGTSGREVSEQYF	TGCAGTGCCCCCGGGACTAGCGGGAGGGAGGTTTCCGAGCAGTACTTC
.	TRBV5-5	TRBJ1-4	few	CASSFQNEKLFF	TGTGCCAGCAGCTTCCAGAATGAAAAACTGTTTTTT
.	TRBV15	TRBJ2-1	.	CATSRIPEFNEQFF	TGTGCCACCAGCAGGATACCCGAGTTTAATGAGCAGTTCTTC
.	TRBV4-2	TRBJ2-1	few	CASSQVFSVGYNEQFF	TGTGCCAGCAGCCAAGTATTCTCCGTAGGTTACAATGAGCAGTTCTTC
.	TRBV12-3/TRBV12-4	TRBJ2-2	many	CASTFVAIAGLSTGELFF	TGTGCCAGCACTTTCGTGGCAATAGCAGGATTGAGCACCGGGGAGCTGTTTTTT
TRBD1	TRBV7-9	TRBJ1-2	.	CASSEGTGGIYGYTF	TGTGCCAGCAGCGAGGGGACAGGGGGAATCTATGGCTACACCTTC
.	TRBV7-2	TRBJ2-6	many	CASSLARVRPGANVLTF	TGTGCCAGCAGCTTAGCCAGGGTCCGGCCTGGGGCCAACGTCCTGACTTTC
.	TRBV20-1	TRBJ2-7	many	CSASEGVGDYEQYF	TGCAGTGCTAGTGAGGGGGTTGGGGACTACGAGCAGTACTTC
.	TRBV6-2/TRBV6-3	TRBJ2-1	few	CASSYRSFTYNEQFF	TGTGCCAGCAGTTACCGGAGTTTCACCTACAATGAGCAGTTCTTC
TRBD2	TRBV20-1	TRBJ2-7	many	CSANQGAGATYEQYF	TGCAGTGCTAATCAAGGGGCGGGAGCGACCTACGAGCAGTACTTC
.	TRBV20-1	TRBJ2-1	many	CSASKEQFF	TGCAGTGCTAGTAAGGAGCAGTTCTTC
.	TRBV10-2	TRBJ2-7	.	CASSESLVPNEQYF	TGCGCCAGCAGTGAATCCCTAGTCCCCAACGAGCAGTACTTC
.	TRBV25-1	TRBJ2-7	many	CASSESRQSSYEQYF	TGTGCCAGCAGTGAGTCCAGACAGTCCTCCTACGAGCAGTACTTC
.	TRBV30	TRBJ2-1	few	CAWIGSSYNEQFF	TGTGCCTGGATCGGTAGCTCCTACAATGAGCAGTTCTTC
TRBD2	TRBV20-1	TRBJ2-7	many	CSARVRTSGSEQYF	TGCAGTGCTAGAGTACGGACTAGCGGGAGCGAGCAGTACTTC
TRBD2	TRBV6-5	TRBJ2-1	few	CASSSPRTSGRVYEQFF	TGTGCCAGCAGTTCACCCAGGACTAGCGGGAGGGTTTATGAGCAGTTCTTC
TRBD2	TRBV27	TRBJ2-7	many	CASSWITGGEQYF	TGTGCCAGCAGTTGGATCACGGGAGGGGAGCAGTACTTC
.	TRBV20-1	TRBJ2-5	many	CSASTALGVGGQETQYF	TGCAGTGCTAGTACCGCCCTTGGCGTGGGAGGCCAAGAGACCCAGTACTTC
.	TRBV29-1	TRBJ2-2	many	CSVETGQEAGELFF	TGCAGCGTTGAGACAGGTCAGGAGGCCGGGGAGCTGTTTTTT
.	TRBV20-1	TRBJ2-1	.	CSAARGREQFF	TGCAGTGCGGCGCGGGGCAGGGAGCAGTTCTTC
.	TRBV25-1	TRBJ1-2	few	CASSPQGYYGYTF	TGTGCCAGCAGCCCTCAGGGATACTATGGCTACACCTTC
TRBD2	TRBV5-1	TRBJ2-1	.	CASSLLAGYEQFF	TGCGCCAGCAGCTTACTAGCGGGATATGAGCAGTTCTTC
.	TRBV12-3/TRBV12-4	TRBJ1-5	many	CASSLSGGGSNQPQHF	TGTGCCAGCAGTTTGTCGGGGGGCGGTAGCAATCAGCCCCAGCATTTT
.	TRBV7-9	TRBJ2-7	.	CASSSTETAINYEPYF	TGTGCCAGCAGCTCAACCGAAACAGCAATCAATTACGAGCCGTACTTC
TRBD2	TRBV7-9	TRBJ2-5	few	CASSIQPSGGQYF	TGTGCCAGCAGCATTCAGCCTAGCGGAGGACAGTACTTC
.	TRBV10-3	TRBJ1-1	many	CAIRDFDTEAFF	TGTGCCATCAGAGACTTCGACACTGAAGCTTTCTTT
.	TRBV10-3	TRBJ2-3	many	CAISEGGAGSTDTQYF	TGTGCCATCAGTGAAGGCGGGGCAGGGAGCACAGATACGCAGTATTTT
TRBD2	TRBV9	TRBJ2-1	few	CASSVAGTSGVNEQFF	TGTGCCAGCAGCGTAGCCGGGACTAGCGGGGTCAATGAGCAGTTCTTC
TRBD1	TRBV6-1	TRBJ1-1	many	CAARWTGVGLSTEAFF	TGTGCCGCACGCTGGACAGGGGTTGGTCTTAGCACTGAAGCTTTCTTT
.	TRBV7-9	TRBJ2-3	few	CASSLRGSVADTQYF	TGTGCCAGCAGCTTAAGGGGTTCTGTCGCAGATACGCAGTATTTT
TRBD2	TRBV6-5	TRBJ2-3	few	CASSYMPSGGPTDTQYF	TGTGCCAGCAGTTACATGCCTAGCGGGGGACCCACAGATACGCAGTATTTT
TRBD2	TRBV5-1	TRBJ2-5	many	CASSPGLAGDLETQYF	TGCGCCAGCAGCCCAGGACTAGCGGGAGATCTGGAGACCCAGTACTTC
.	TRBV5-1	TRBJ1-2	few	CASSESSGYGYTF	TGCGCCAGCAGCGAATCCTCCGGCTATGGCTACACCTTC
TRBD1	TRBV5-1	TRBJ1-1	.	CASSLAVGDRADTEAFF	TGCGCCAGCAGCTTGGCCGTGGGGGACAGGGCGGACACTGAAGCTTTCTTT
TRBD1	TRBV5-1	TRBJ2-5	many	CASSTGTGETQYF	TGCGCCAGCAGCACCGGGACAGGAGAGACCCAGTACTTC
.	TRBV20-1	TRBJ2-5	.	CSARGWQKETQYF	TGCAGTGCCCGAGGGTGGCAGAAAGAGACCCAGTACTTC
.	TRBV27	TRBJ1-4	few	CASMDHGNRNEKLFF	TGTGCCAGCATGGACCACGGAAACCGGAATGAAAAACTGTTTTTT
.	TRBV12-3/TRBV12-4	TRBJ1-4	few	CASSPTPRGSEKLFF	TGTGCCAGCAGCCCCACTCCTCGTGGGAGTGAAAAACTGTTTTTT